The 28 T cell receptor beta chains below come from one sample, sequenced in a study of Ad26.COV2.S vaccination and SARS-CoV-2 variants. Measured with immunoSEQ multiplex PCR; TCRdb has only the in-frame clones, and not every one. The sample holds about 350,000 clones, about 91% seen once. Here the sequenced sample was peripheral blood, taken after recovery from COVID-19. The source of these receptors is a human donor who had recovered from COVID-19.

This clone has just one count. The V and J genes are TRBV5-1 and TRBJ1-4, with a tentative D call TRBD1 (6 bases). V lost 3 bases to trimming and J lost 11 bases, with 23 bases between them. CDR3 length: 16 amino acids. Per the germline V gene, CDR1 is SGHRS and CDR2 is YFSETQ. CDR3 sequence reads: CASSSSGKGGLRKLFF. As DNA, the CDR3 is TGCGCCAGCAGCTCGTCAGGGAAAGGGGGGCTAAGGAAACTGTTTTTT. The full variable domain, rest sourced from reference TRBV5-1 and TRBJ1-4, is KAGVTQTPRYLIKTRGQQVTLSCSPISGHRSVSWYQQTPGQGLQFLFEYFSETQRNKGNFPGRFSGRQFSNSRSEMNVSTLELGDSALYLCASSSSGKGGLRKLFFGSGTQLSVL.

In its sample, this clone was seen once. CDR3 sequence (DNA): TGTGCCAGTAGTCTAGCGGGGGCTAAAGAGACCCAGTACTTC. Its translation: CASSLAGAKETQYF. J is TRBJ2-5 and V is TRBV19; TRBD2 aligns across 10 bases. CDR3 length: 14 residues. After removal of 5 bases from V and 3 bases from J, the junction contained 3 bases not matched to a gene. Germline V lookup: CDR1 LNHDA, CDR2 SQIVND (reference sequence).

The chain recombines TRBV4-1 with TRBJ2-5; 10 bases align to TRBD2. The ends lost 0 bases at V and 5 bases at J; junction bases unmatched: 15. Germline values: CDR1 MGHRA, CDR2 YSYEKL. The CDR3 covers 19 residues. The CDR3 is CASSQDGSGGAGLKETQYF. The DNA for the CDR3 is TGCGCCAGCAGCCAAGATGGGAGCGGGGGGGCAGGATTAAAGGAGACCCAGTACTTC.

The V call is TRBV10-3, the J call TRBJ1-4, with 7 bases that match TRBD1. In germline, CDR1 is ENHRY, CDR2 SYGVKD. J lost 2 bases, V lost 6 bases, and 0 bases had no gene match. The CDR3 runs to 13 residues. This CDR3 reads CAIRTGTNEKLFF. In DNA form, the CDR3 reads TGTGCCATCAGGACAGGGACTAATGAAAAACTGTTTTTT.

This chain connects TRBV7-9 to TRBJ2-5; D unresolved. V was trimmed by 5 bases and J by 4 bases, leaving 11 bases between them. The germline CDR1 and CDR2 sequences are SEHNR and FQNEAQ (reference sequence). The CDR3 has 13 amino acids. The DNA for the CDR3 is TGTGCCAGCAGCCCCGACGTGATAGAGACCCAGTACTTC. It is translated as CASSPDVIETQYF.

The rearrangement joins TRBV2 to TRBJ2-5; no firm D call. Per the germline V gene, CDR1 is SNHLY and CDR2 is FYNNEI. Trimming left V 6 bases short and J 5 bases short, with 16 bases between. The CDR3 totals 14 residues. The CDR3 region is CASSYLDGGETQYF. The CDR3 nucleotides read TGTGCCAGCAGCTATCTGGACGGTGGGGAGACCCAGTACTTC. Combining the CDR3 with reference TRBV2 and TRBJ2-5 gives the whole variable domain EPEVTQTPSHQVTQMGQEVILRCVPISNHLYFYWYRQILGQKVEFLVSFYNNEISEKSEIFDDQFSVERPDGSNFTLKIRSTKLEDSAMYFCASSYLDGGETQYFGPGTRLLVL.

The genes are TRBV7-8 and TRBJ2-7; D is ambiguous. The CDR3 has 14 residues. CDR1 SGHVS and CDR2 FQNEAQ come from the germline V gene. V lost 5 bases, J lost 6 bases, and 17 bases lay in between. CDR3 coding DNA: TGTGCCAGCAGCCCAGAGTTACCAGCACCCGAGCAGTACTTC. Its protein product is CASSPELPAPEQYF.

The chain combines TRBV9 with TRBJ2-7, with 10 bases that match TRBD1. V shed 0 bases and J 4 bases; nucleotides not matched to a gene: 7. Germline V CDR1 and CDR2: SGDLS, YYNGEE. The CDR3 is 16 residues long. The CDR3 spells CASSVDDRGQRYEQYF. CDR3 DNA: TGTGCCAGCAGCGTAGACGACAGGGGGCAGAGATACGAGCAGTACTTC.

V is TRBV29-1 and J is TRBJ2-3; D is ambiguous. CDR1 and CDR2 (germline): SQVTM, ANQGSEA. V lost 6 bases to trimming and J lost 0 bases, with 1 base between them. CDR3 length: 10 residues. This CDR3 reads CSVSTDTQYF. As DNA, the CDR3 is TGCAGCGTGAGCACAGATACGCAGTATTTT.

The rearrangement joins TRBV6-5 to TRBJ2-7, with a tentative D call TRBD1 (6 bases). Trimming left V 9 bases short and J 2 bases short, with 11 bases between. Germline V CDR1 and CDR2: MNHEY, SVGAGI. The CDR3 runs to 12 residues. CDR3 loop: CASSRTAYEQYF. Here the CDR3 DNA reads TGTGCCAGTTCAAGGACAGCCTACGAGCAGTACTTC.

This chain connects TRBV9 to TRBJ1-2; D remains unclear. This CDR3 has 14 amino acids. V lost 0 bases and J lost 2, with 8 bases in between. CDR1 is SGDLS, CDR2 YYNGEE, per germline. The CDR3 region is CASSVASVNYGYTF. The CDR3 nucleotides read TGTGCCAGCAGCGTAGCTTCTGTAAACTATGGCTACACCTTC.

In its sample, this clone was seen a few times. This sequence joins TRBV29-1 and TRBJ1-5; 7 nucleotides line up with TRBD1. V gave up 8 bases and J gave up 3 bases; unmatched junction bases: 7. CDR1 and CDR2 (germline): SQVTM, ANQGSEA. The CDR3 is made up of 13 amino acids. CDR3 residues: CSRQGDSNQPQHF. The CDR3 nucleotides read TGCAGCAGACAGGGAGATTCCAATCAGCCCCAGCATTTT.

V usage is TRBV5-4 and J usage is TRBJ2-3; tentative D call: TRBD1 (6 bases). Germline loops: CDR1 SGHNT, CDR2 YYREEE (reference sequence). The germline V and J ends were trimmed by 3 bases and 3 bases, with 8 bases remaining between them. This CDR3 comprises 13 residues. The CDR3 is CASSSQGTDTQYF. The CDR3 nucleotides read TGTGCCAGCAGCTCACAGGGAACAGATACGCAGTATTTT.

The chain uses TRBV5-5 and TRBJ2-4, with D hard to call. The CDR3 consists of 14 residues. Between the trimmed V and J ends, which lost 5 bases and 8 bases, there was a span of 17 bases. Germline CDR1 is SGHKS and CDR2 is YYEKEE (reference sequence). For the CDR3, the DNA is TGTGCCAGCAGTCCTTCCGTTAAGTTGGACATTCAGTACTTC. As protein: CASSPSVKLDIQYF. Supplemented by reference TRBV5-5 and TRBJ2-4, the full variable domain reads DAGVTQSPTHLIKTRGQQVTLRCSPISGHKSVSWYQQVLGQGPQFIFQYYEKEERGRGNFPDRFSARQFPNYSSELNVNALLLGDSALYLCASSPSVKLDIQYFGAGTRLSVL.

The rearrangement uses TRBV6-5 and TRBJ2-2, with D possibly TRBD1 on 6 matching bases. Per the germline V gene, CDR1 is MNHEY and CDR2 is SVGAGI. This CDR3 contains 15 residues. The ends were cut back, 6 bases at V and 0 bases at J, with 11 bases in the middle. CDR3 sequence reads: CASSPGHSNTGELFF. The CDR3 bases are TGTGCCAGCAGCCCGGGACACTCGAACACCGGGGAGCTGTTTTTT.

Notes on this clone: The sample carries other DNA sequences with the same CDR3. V gene TRBV9 combines with J gene TRBJ2-1, with D perhaps matching TRBD2 (6 bases). This CDR3 region has 15 residues. V was clipped by 2 bases and J by 0 bases, with 9 bases between them. Per the germline V gene, CDR1 is SGDLS and CDR2 is YYNGEE. CDR3 sequence reads: CASSVSGSSYNEQFF. In DNA form, the CDR3 reads TGTGCCAGCAGCGTTAGCGGAAGCTCCTACAATGAGCAGTTCTTC.

The chain employs TRBV12-5 and TRBJ1-2; D gene ambiguous. The germline V and J ends were trimmed by 0 bases and 5 bases, with 13 bases remaining between them. The CDR3 loop spans 15 amino acids. Germline values: CDR1 LGHNT, CDR2 FRNRAP. The CDR3 DNA is TGTGCTAGTGGTTTGGTCATCTCGCCCCCGTATGGCTACACCTTC. Protein: CASGLVISPPYGYTF.

The chain joins TRBV2 to TRBJ1-1; D perhaps matches TRBD1 (5 bases). The length of the CDR3 is 13 residues. Between the trimmed V and J ends, which lost 11 bases and 2 bases, there was a span of 15 bases. Germline loops: CDR1 SNHLY, CDR2 FYNNEI. CDR3 sequence: CAGTIDRNTEAFF. The CDR3 DNA follows: TGTGCCGGAACTATTGACAGAAACACTGAAGCTTTCTTT.

The chain couples TRBV5-5 to TRBJ2-6; D is perhaps TRBD1 (5 bases). The CDR3 has 16 amino acids. The germline CDR1 and CDR2 sequences are SGHKS and YYEKEE (reference sequence). Trimming removed 1 base from V and 4 bases from J, with 12 bases in between. This chain's CDR3 is CASSLRPGRGANVLTF. The CDR3 DNA reads TGTGCCAGCAGCTTGAGGCCAGGGCGCGGGGCCAACGTCCTGACTTTC.

This clone has only one observation. The chain carries TRBV4-1 and TRBJ2-3; 8 nucleotides line up with TRBD1. This CDR3 is built from 15 residues. V was pared by 3 bases and J by 6 bases, with 8 bases of the junction left unmatched. Germline V gives CDR1 MGHRA, CDR2 YSYEKL. CDR3 bases: TGCGCCAGCAGCCACCGGACAGGGCAAGTGGATACGCAGTATTTT. This encodes CASSHRTGQVDTQYF.

V gene TRBV3-1 (or the pseudogene TRBV3-2) combines with J gene TRBJ2-3; TRBD2 might be the D (6 bases). Germline V gives CDR1 LGHDT, CDR2 YNNKEL (reference sequence). Between the trimmed V and J ends, which lost 1 base and 6 bases, there was a span of 17 bases. The CDR3 runs to 16 residues. The CDR3 sequence: CASSQALAGRVDTQYF. The CDR3 DNA reads as TGTGCCAGCAGCCAAGCACTAGCTGGCCGGGTGGATACGCAGTATTTT.

The V call is TRBV14, the J call TRBJ1-1; tentative D call: TRBD1 (5 bases). This CDR3 has 12 amino acids. Deletions cut 0 bases from V and 11 bases from J, with 10 bases between. Germline loops: CDR1 SGHDN, CDR2 FVKESK. The CDR3 bases are TGTGCCAGCAGCCAAGAAACCAGGGCGGCTTTCTTT. This encodes CASSQETRAAFF.

CDR3 region: CASTPRGVLTRNYYGYTF. DNA of the CDR3: TGTGCCAGCACCCCGAGGGGAGTATTAACACGGAACTACTATGGCTACACCTTC. The chain joins TRBV2 to TRBJ1-2; D may be TRBD1 (5 bases). This CDR3 region has 18 residues. Trimming took off 7 bases at V and 3 bases at J, with 27 bases between the two ends. The germline gives CDR1 SNHLY, CDR2 FYNNEI.

The CDR3 DNA follows: TGTGCCAGCAGCCAAGATGGGCTAGCGGTCATGCAAGAGACCCAGTACTTC. It encodes CASSQDGLAVMQETQYF. V and J are TRBV3-1 (or the pseudogene TRBV3-2) and TRBJ2-5; TRBD2 agrees at 7 bases. Germline lookup yields CDR1 LGHDT and CDR2 YNNKEL (reference sequence). Losses at the gene ends were 0 bases for V and 2 bases for J; bases not matched to a gene: 9. CDR3 size: 17 residues.

This clone has just one count. The V and J genes are TRBV7-6 and TRBJ1-6, with 12 nucleotides matching TRBD1. The V and J ends lost 5 bases and 3 bases, in that order; junction bases with no gene match: 2. CDR1 is SGHVS, CDR2 FNYEAQ, per germline. The length of the CDR3 is 16 residues. The CDR3: CASSGDRGLYNSPLHF. The CDR3 DNA reads TGTGCCAGCAGCGGGGACAGGGGGCTCTATAATTCACCCCTCCACTTT.

The rearrangement uses TRBV6-6 and TRBJ2-3; D uncertain. Trimming stripped 0 bases from V and 4 bases from J, with 11 bases between. Per germline, CDR1 MNHNY and CDR2 SVGAGI (reference sequence). The CDR3 runs to 15 residues. The CDR3: CASSYSAQRADTQYF. CDR3 coding DNA: TGTGCCAGCAGTTACTCGGCCCAAAGGGCAGATACGCAGTATTTT.

The J gene is TRBJ1-4, the V gene TRBV19, with D maybe TRBD1 (5 bases). The germline V and J ends were trimmed by 3 bases and 4 bases, with 24 bases remaining between them. Germline V gives CDR1 LNHDA, CDR2 SQIVND (reference sequence). CDR3 length equals 19 residues. The CDR3 is CASSMRGPPITNFNEKLFF. The DNA for the CDR3 is TGTGCCAGTAGTATGCGGGGCCCGCCTATTACGAACTTTAATGAAAAACTGTTTTTT.

This clone turned up a few times. This chain joins TRBV4-2 and TRBJ1-6; no clear D. Germline V CDR1 and CDR2: LGHNA, YNFKEQ. The CDR3 has 16 residues. Trimming removed 3 bases from V and 7 bases from J, with 16 bases in between. The CDR3 loop is CASSQEEAVQNSPLHF. The CDR3 coding sequence is TGTGCCAGCAGCCAGGAGGAAGCCGTCCAAAATTCACCCCTCCACTTT.